This T cell receptor (beta chain) was sequenced during a study of neurological immune-mediated disorders. cDNA synthesis was performed by 5'RACE with 10-nucleotide random UMIs. TCRdb used MiXCR to reprocess the 5' RACE reads, holding one entry per CDR3 protein. Here the sample spans tens of thousands of distinct CDR3 sequences, roughly 15% being singletons. This clonotype was seen only a few times. Its antigen is unidentified. Whole-study results and caveats: HTLV-1-associated myelopathy ranked highest for TCR clonal expansion and multiple sclerosis lowest, beneath healthy controls.

Trimming removed 6 bases from V and 0 bases from J, with 15 bases in between. Per germline, CDR1 ENHRY and CDR2 SYGVKD. CDR3 size: 15 residues. The TCR was taken from a middle-aged woman in good health. Sequencing was performed on PBMCs. V usage is TRBV10-3 and J usage is TRBJ2-7, with D possibly matching TRBD2 (6 bases). The CDR3 DNA reads as TGTGCCATCAGCGGATTCCAGGGAGGCTCCTACGAGCAGTACTTC. Its protein product is CAISGFQGGSYEQYF.